This T cell receptor beta chain originates from a study of shared clonotypes between healthy human individuals. Findings of the study overall: Shared across a handful of donors were roughly 5.3% of the naive CD4 clonotypes. Generation probability values for non-shared clonotypes were lower than those for clonotypes shared by all four donors. Depth of sequencing was expected to influence donor clonotype sharing.

Original processing methods: ImmunoSEQ junction-only sequences lacked quality scores, so their filtering differed. Sequencing was performed with immunoSEQ multiplex PCR; in TCRdb, only in-frame clones are kept and a portion is missing. D and trimming come from the DNA, and the V and J calls and clone size come from that table. Of about 2.1 million clones listed, 90% to 95% were seen once; the top ten hold 1.5% to 2%. About this clone itself: Its target is not known.

Trimming stripped 1 base from V and 0 bases from J, with 11 bases between. There are 15 residues in the CDR3. Germline assignment: CDR1 SQVTM and CDR2 ANQGSEA. Positive CCR7 selection of CD45RO-negative cells yielded the naive CD8 cells, and terminally differentiated effector memory CD45RA+ cells were excluded. The rearrangement joins TRBV29-1 to TRBJ2-3, with D maybe TRBD1 (5 bases). The source is a man aged 18-30 years in good health. Some clones in this sample may be carry-over from other donors' samples. The source material was naive CD8+ T cells from PBMCs. CDR3 DNA: TGCAGCGTTGAAGGGGGCCAGGGAAGCACAGATACGCAGTATTTT. Residues: CSVEGGQGSTDTQYF.